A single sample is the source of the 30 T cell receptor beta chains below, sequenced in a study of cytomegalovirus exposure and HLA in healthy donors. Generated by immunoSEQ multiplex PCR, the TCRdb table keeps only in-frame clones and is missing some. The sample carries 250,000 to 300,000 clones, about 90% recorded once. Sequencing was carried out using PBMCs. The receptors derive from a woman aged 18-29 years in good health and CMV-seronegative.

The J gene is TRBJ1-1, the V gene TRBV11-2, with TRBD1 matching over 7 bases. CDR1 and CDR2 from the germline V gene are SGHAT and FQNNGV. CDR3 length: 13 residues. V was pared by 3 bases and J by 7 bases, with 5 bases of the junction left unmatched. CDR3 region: CASSFSRGNEAFF. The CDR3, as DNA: TGTGCCAGCAGCTTCTCCAGGGGGAATGAAGCTTTCTTT.

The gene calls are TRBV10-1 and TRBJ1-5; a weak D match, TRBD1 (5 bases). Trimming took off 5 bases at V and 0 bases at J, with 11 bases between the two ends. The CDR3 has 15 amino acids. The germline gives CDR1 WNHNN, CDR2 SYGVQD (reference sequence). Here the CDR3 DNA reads TGCGCCAGCAGTAACGCAGGGTATAGCAATCAGCCCCAGCATTTT. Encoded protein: CASSNAGYSNQPQHF.

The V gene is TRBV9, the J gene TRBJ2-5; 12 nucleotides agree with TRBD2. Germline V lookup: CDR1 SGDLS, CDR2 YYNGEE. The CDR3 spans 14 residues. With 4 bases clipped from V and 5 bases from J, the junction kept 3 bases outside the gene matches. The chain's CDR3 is CASSSGTSGETQYF. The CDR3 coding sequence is TGTGCCAGCAGCTCGGGGACTAGCGGGGAGACCCAGTACTTC. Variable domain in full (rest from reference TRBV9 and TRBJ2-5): DSGVTQTPKHLITATGQRVTLRCSPRSGDLSVYWYQQSLDQGLQFLIQYYNGEERAKGNILERFSAQQFPDLHSELNLSSLELGDSALYFCASSSGTSGETQYFGPGTRLLVL.

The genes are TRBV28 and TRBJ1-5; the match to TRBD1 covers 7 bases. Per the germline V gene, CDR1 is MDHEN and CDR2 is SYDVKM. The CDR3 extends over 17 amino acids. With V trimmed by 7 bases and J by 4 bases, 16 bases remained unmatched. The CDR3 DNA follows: TGTGCCAGCACCGCGGGAGGGACAGCCCTATTGAATCAGCCCCAGCATTTT. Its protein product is CASTAGGTALLNQPQHF.

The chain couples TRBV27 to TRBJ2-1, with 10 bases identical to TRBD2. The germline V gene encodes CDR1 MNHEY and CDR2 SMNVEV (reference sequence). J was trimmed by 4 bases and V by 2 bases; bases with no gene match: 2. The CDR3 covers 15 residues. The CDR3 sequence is CASSLLAGEYNEQFF. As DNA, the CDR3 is TGTGCCAGCAGTTTACTAGCGGGGGAATACAATGAGCAGTTCTTC.

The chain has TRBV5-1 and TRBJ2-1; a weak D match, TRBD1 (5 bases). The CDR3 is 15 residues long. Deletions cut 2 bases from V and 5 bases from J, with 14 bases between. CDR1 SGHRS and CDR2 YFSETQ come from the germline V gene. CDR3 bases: TGCGCCAGCAGCTTTGAACAGGCCACCCACAATGAGCAGTTCTTC. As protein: CASSFEQATHNEQFF.

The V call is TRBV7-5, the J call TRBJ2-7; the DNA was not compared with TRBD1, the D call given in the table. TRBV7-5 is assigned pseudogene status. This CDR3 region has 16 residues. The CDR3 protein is CARSSNIRGQPYEQYF. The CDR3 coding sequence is TGTGCCAGAAGCTCGAATATCAGGGGTCAACCCTACGAGCAGTACTTC.

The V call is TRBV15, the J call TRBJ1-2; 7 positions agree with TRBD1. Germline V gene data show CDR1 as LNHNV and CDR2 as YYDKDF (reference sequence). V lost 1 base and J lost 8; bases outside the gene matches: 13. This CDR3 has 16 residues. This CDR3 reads CATSRGPGTDSLGYTF. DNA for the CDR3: TGTGCCACCAGCAGAGGTCCCGGGACAGACTCCTTAGGCTACACCTTC.

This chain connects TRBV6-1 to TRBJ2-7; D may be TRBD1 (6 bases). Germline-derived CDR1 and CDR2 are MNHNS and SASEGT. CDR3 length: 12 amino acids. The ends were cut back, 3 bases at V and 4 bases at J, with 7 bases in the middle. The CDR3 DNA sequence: TGTGCCAGCAGTGACAGGGGTTACGAGCAGTACGTC. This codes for CASSDRGYEQYV.

The CDR3 DNA reads as TGTGCCAGCAGTGTTCCCGGGACTAGCGGGGGAAGCACAGATACGCAGTATTTT. Translation gives CASSVPGTSGGSTDTQYF. The J gene is TRBJ2-3, the V gene TRBV6-1, with 14 bases aligning to TRBD2. The germline CDR1 and CDR2 sequences are MNHNS and SASEGT. The V gene end was trimmed by 4 bases and the J gene end by 0 bases; junction bases not matched to a gene: 6. CDR3 length equals 18 residues.

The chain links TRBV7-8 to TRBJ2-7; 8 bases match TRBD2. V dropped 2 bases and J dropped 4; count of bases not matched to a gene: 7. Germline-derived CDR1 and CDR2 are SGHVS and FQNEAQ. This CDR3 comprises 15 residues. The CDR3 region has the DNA TGTGCCAGCAGCTTATATGGCGGGGGGACTTACGAGCAGTACGTC. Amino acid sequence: CASSLYGGGTYEQYV.

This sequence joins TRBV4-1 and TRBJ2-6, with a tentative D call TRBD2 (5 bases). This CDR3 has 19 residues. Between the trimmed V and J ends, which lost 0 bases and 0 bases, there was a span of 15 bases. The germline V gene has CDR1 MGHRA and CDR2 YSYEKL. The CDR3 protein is CASSQEHRRGSSGANVLTF. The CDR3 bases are TGCGCCAGCAGCCAAGAACATCGTCGGGGTTCCTCTGGGGCCAACGTCCTGACTTTC.

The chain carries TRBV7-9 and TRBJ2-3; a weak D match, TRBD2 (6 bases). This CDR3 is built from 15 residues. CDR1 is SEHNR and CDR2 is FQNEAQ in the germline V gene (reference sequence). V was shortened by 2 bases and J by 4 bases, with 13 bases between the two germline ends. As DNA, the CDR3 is TGTGCCAGCAGCTTAATCGGGGGTGGTGCAGATACGCAGTATTTT. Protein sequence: CASSLIGGGADTQYF.

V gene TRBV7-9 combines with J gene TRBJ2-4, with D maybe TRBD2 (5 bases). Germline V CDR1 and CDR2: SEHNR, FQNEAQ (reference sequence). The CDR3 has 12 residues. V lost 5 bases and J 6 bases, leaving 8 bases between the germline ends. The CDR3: CASSRDTNIQYF. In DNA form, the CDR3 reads TGTGCCAGCAGCCGGGATACAAACATTCAGTACTTC.

CDR3 protein: CASSLGHLNQPQHF. The CDR3 DNA reads as TGTGCCAGCAGTTTAGGACACCTCAATCAGCCCCAGCATTTT. The chain is built from TRBV28 and TRBJ1-5; perhaps TRBD1 as D (5 bases). The CDR3 extends over 14 amino acids. V shed 2 bases and J shed 3 bases, with 8 bases lying between them. Germline V gene sequence: CDR1 MDHEN, CDR2 SYDVKM.

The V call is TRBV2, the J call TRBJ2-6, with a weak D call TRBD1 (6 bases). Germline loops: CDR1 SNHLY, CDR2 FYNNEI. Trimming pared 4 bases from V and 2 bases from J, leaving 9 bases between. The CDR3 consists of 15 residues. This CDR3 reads CASSVWGPGANVLTF. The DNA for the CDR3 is TGTGCCAGCAGTGTCTGGGGGCCTGGGGCCAACGTCCTGACTTTC.

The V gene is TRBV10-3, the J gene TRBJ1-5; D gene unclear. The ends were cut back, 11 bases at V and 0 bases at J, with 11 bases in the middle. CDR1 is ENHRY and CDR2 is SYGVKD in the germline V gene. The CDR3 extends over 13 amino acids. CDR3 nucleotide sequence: TGTGCCTCTCAAGGAGATAGCAATCAGCCCCAGCATTTT. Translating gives CASQGDSNQPQHF.

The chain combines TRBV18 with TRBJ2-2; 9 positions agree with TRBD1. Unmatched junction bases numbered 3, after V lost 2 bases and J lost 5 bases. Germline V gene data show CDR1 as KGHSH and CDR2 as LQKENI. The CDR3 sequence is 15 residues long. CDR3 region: CASSPGTGQTGELFF. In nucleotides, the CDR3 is TGTGCCAGCTCACCAGGGACAGGGCAGACCGGGGAGCTGTTTTTT.

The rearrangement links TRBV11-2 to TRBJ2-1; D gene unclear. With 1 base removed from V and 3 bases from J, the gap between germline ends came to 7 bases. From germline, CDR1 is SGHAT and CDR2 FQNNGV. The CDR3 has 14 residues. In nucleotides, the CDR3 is TGTGCCAGCAGCTTAGGTACAGTCTACAATGAGCAGTTCTTC. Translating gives CASSLGTVYNEQFF.

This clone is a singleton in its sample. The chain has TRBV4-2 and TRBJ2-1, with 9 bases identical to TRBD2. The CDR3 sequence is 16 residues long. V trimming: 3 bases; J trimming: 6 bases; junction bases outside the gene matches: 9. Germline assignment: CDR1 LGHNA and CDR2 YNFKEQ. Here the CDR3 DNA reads TGTGCCAGCAGCCAGACATGGGCGGGGGGGCCCAATGAGCAGTTCTTC. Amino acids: CASSQTWAGGPNEQFF.

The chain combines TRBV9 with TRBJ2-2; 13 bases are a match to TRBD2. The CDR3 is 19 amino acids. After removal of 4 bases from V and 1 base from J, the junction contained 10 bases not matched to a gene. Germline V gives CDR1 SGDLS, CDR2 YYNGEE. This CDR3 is CASSFRLAGGEMNTGELFF. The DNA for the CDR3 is TGTGCCAGCAGCTTCCGACTAGCGGGGGGCGAAATGAACACCGGGGAGCTGTTTTTT.

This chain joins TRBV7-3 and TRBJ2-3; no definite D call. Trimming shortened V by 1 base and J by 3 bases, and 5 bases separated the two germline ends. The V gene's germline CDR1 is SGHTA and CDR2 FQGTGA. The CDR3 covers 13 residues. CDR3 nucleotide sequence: TGTGCCAGCAGCTTAAGGCCTACAGATACGCAGTATTTT. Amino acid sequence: CASSLRPTDTQYF. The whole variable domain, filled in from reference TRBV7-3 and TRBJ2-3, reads GAGVSQTPSNKVTEKGKYVELRCDPISGHTALYWYRQSLGQGPEFLIYFQGTGAADDSGLPNDRFFAVRPEGSVSTLKIQRTERGDSAVYLCASSLRPTDTQYFGPGTRLTVL.

The CDR3 reads CASSEPGGNQPQHF. The CDR3 nucleotides read TGTGCCAGCAGTGAACCCGGGGGAAATCAGCCCCAGCATTTT. The chain recombines TRBV25-1 with TRBJ1-5, with D possibly being TRBD1 (5 bases). CDR1 is MGHDK and CDR2 is SYGVNS in the germline V gene. Trimming removed 2 bases at V and 4 bases at J, with 9 bases between. The CDR3 consists of 14 residues.

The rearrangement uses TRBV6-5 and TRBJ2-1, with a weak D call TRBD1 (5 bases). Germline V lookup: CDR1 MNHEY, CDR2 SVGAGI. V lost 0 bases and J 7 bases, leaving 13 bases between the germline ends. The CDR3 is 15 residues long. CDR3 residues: CASSYSGDFWNEQFF. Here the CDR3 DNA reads TGTGCCAGCAGTTACTCAGGGGATTTTTGGAATGAGCAGTTCTTC.

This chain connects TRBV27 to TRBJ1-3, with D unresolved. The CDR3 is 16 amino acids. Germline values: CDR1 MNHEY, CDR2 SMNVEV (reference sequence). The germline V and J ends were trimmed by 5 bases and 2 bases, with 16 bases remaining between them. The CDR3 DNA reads TGTGCCAGCAGTCCCCGTTCGGGAGTCGCTGGAAACACCATATATTTT. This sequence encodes CASSPRSGVAGNTIYF.

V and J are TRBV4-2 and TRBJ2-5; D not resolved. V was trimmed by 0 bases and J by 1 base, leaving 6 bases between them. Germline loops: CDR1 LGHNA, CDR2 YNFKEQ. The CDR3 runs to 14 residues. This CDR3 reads CASSQERSQETQYF. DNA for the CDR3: TGTGCCAGCAGCCAAGAGCGGTCCCAAGAGACCCAGTACTTC.

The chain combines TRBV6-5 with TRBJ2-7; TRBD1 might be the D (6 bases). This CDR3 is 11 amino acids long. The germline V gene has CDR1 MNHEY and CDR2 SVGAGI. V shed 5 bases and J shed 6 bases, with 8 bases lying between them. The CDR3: CASSQGTEQYV. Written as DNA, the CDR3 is TGTGCCAGCAGTCAGGGGACCGAGCAGTACGTC.

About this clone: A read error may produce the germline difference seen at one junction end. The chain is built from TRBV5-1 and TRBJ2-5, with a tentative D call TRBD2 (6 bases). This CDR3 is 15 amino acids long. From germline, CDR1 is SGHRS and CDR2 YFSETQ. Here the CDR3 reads CASSSDPGVQDTQYF. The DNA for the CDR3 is TGCGCCAGCAGCTCCGACCCGGGAGTCCAAGATACCCAGTACTTC. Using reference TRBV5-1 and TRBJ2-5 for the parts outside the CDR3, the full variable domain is KAGVTQTPRYLIKTRGQQVTLSCSPISGHRSVSWYQQTPGQGLQFLFEYFSETQRNKGNFPGRFSGRQFSNSRSEMNVSTLELGDSALYLCASSSDPGVQDTQYFGPGTRLLVL.

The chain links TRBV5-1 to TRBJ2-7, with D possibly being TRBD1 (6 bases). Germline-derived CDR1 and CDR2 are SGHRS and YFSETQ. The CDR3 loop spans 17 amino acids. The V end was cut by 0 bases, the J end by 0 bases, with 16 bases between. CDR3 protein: CASSLGVRDTVSYEQYF. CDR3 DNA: TGCGCCAGCAGCTTGGGCGTCCGGGACACCGTCTCCTACGAGCAGTACTTC.

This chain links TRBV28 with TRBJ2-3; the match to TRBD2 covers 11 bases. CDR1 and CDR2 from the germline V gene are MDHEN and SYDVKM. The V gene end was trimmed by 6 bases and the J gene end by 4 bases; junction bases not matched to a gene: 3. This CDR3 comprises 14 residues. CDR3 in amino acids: CASRGSGGADTQYF. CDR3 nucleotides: TGTGCCAGCAGGGGTAGCGGGGGGGCAGATACGCAGTATTTT.